Listed below are T cell receptor beta chains from one sample, sequenced in a study of T cell responses to AZD1222 COVID-19 vaccine. TCRdb keeps only in-frame clones here, not all; method: immunoSEQ multiplex PCR. There are about 97,000 clones in the sample; approximately 90% occur only once, and 2.5% to 3.5% lies in the top ten. The sequencing here drew on peripheral blood, taken on day 0 of AZD1222 vaccination. Every receptor here comes from an adult in good health. Both conserved end residues are part of each CDR3. D genes are given only for firm matches. Expanded clones are given a class, and other clones once, few, many or no size at all.

clone_size j_call v_call d_call cdr3_nt cdr3_aa
once TRBJ2-1 TRBV6-5 NA TGTGCCAGCGGCGGGGTGTACAATGAGCAGTTCTTC CASGGVYNEQFF
NA TRBJ1-1 TRBV19 TRBD1 TGTGCCGGCCGGGACAGCCCATACACTGAAGCTTTCTTT CAGRDSPYTEAFF
NA TRBJ2-2 TRBV6-6 TRBD1 TGTGCCAGCAGGACAGGGGGGGGCGGGGAGCTGTTTTTT CASRTGGGGELFF
NA TRBJ1-5 TRBV18 NA TGTGCCAGCTCACCCCCGGGGCCGCAGCGCAATCAGCCCCAGCATTTT CASSPPGPQRNQPQHF
NA TRBJ1-1 TRBV29-1 NA TGCAGCGTTGAAGAAGGGGGGGCGGTTCTAACTGAAGCTTTCTTT CSVEEGGAVLTEAFF
NA TRBJ2-7 TRBV30 TRBD2 TGTGCCTGGAAGACTAGCGGGGCAGGAGAGCAGTACTTC CAWKTSGAGEQYF
NA TRBJ2-2 TRBV14 NA TGTGCCAGCAGCCAATTTATGGGGGCCCCGAACACCGGGGAGCTGTTTTTT CASSQFMGAPNTGELFF
NA TRBJ1-1 TRBV19 NA TGTGCCAGTAGTACCAACCCGGGCCGGCTAAACACTGAAGCTTTCTTT CASSTNPGRLNTEAFF
NA TRBJ1-1 TRBV6-5 TRBD1 TGTGCCAGCAGTTACTCTGCGGACAGGGGAGAAGCTTTCTTT CASSYSADRGEAFF
NA TRBJ2-5 TRBV6-2/TRBV6-3 NA TGTGCCAGCAGTTCATCTAGGGGTCACCAAGAGACCCAGTACTTC CASSSSRGHQETQYF
few TRBJ2-1 TRBV5-4 NA TGTGCCAGCAGCTTGTGGACTAATGAGCAGTTCTTC CASSLWTNEQFF
NA TRBJ2-2 TRBV13 NA TGTGCCAGCAGCCTTTTCCGGGACAAACTCACCGGGGAGCTGTTTTTT CASSLFRDKLTGELFF
NA TRBJ2-3 TRBV9 TRBD2 TGTGCCAGCAGCGTGGTGACTAGCGGTTCTATGACGCAGTATTTT CASSVVTSGSMTQYF
NA TRBJ2-1 TRBV3-1/TRBV3-2 TRBD1 TGTGCCAGCAGCCGATCGACGACTACAGGGGGCAATGAGCAGTTCTTC CASSRSTTTGGNEQFF
NA TRBJ2-3 TRBV6-1 TRBD2 TGTGCCAGCAGTGAAACTAGCGGGGGGGCAGATACGCAGTATTTT CASSETSGGADTQYF
NA TRBJ2-3 TRBV5-1 TRBD2 TGCGCCAGCGCGGTAGCGGGGGGATCTAGCGGCACGCAGTATTTT CASAVAGGSSGTQYF
NA TRBJ2-5 TRBV5-5 TRBD2 TGTGCCAGCAGCCACCGCAGGACTAGCGGGGAAGAGACCCAGTACTTC CASSHRRTSGEETQYF
NA TRBJ1-5 TRBV12-3/TRBV12-4 TRBD1 TGTGCCACCACAGGGGTTGGCAATCAGCCCCAGCATTTT CATTGVGNQPQHF
NA TRBJ1-1 TRBV30 NA TGTGCCTGGACCGTCAGAGTGACGGACACTGAAGCTTTCTTT CAWTVRVTDTEAFF
NA TRBJ2-7 TRBV3-1/TRBV3-2 NA TGTGCCAGCAGCCAGACAGGAGCCTACGAGCAGTACTTC CASSQTGAYEQYF
NA TRBJ1-2 TRBV18 TRBD1 TGTGCCAGCTCAACCGGACAGGGTCAAGGCTACACCTTC CASSTGQGQGYTF
few TRBJ1-4 TRBV5-4 NA TGTGCCAGCAGCTTGGCAGGACATGAAAAACTGTTTTTT CASSLAGHEKLFF
NA TRBJ2-4 TRBV19 NA TGTGCCAGTAAAAATGAAGGGTCGGACATTCAGTACTTC CASKNEGSDIQYF
NA TRBJ1-6 TRBV19 NA TGTGCCAGTAGTGCTGGGGGCTTCTATAATTCACCCCTCCACTTT CASSAGGFYNSPLHF
NA TRBJ2-1 TRBV7-9 TRBD1 TGTGCCAGCAGCGTCGCACAGGGGGCCCATGAGCAGTTCTTC CASSVAQGAHEQFF
once TRBJ1-2 TRBV5-4 NA TGTGCCAGCAGCGCTATGCTTGGGTATGGCTACACCTTC CASSAMLGYGYTF
NA TRBJ2-3 TRBV11-3 TRBD1 TGTGCCAGCACCTATCGGGGGACAGGAAGCACAGATACGCAGTATTTT CASTYRGTGSTDTQYF
once TRBJ1-4 TRBV2 TRBD1 TGTGCCAGCAGGCACAGGGGCATTAATGAAAAACTGTTTTTT CASRHRGINEKLFF
NA TRBJ2-5 TRBV10-1 TRBD2 TGCGCCAGCAGTGAAGGCTCCTCCGGGGGGGAGACCCAGTACTTC CASSEGSSGGETQYF
NA TRBJ1-5 TRBV7-2 NA TGTGCCAGCAGCTTAAGTGGCACCGATCAGCCCCAGCATTTT CASSLSGTDQPQHF
NA TRBJ1-1 TRBV5-1 NA TGCGCCAGCAGCTTGGGCAGCCCGAGGGCTGAAGCTTTCTTT CASSLGSPRAEAFF
NA TRBJ1-5 TRBV28 NA TGTGCCAGCAGATTTTCATTCTTTCAGCCCCAGCATTTT CASRFSFFQPQHF
NA TRBJ1-1 TRBV7-9 NA TGTGCCAGCAGCCCGGCGGGACGGTCAAACACTGAAGCTTTCTTT CASSPAGRSNTEAFF
NA TRBJ2-2 TRBV19 TRBD2 TGTGCCAGTAGTCCTCATGGACTAGCGGGGGGGCAATTCCCCGGGGAGCTGTTTTTT CASSPHGLAGGQFPGELFF
NA TRBJ2-2 TRBV7-9 NA TGTGCCAGCAGCGTCAAGAGGGCGACTAACACCGGGGAGCTGTTTTTT CASSVKRATNTGELFF
NA TRBJ2-7 TRBV10-2 TRBD2 TGCGCCAGCAGCAGTTCTAGCGGAGTGAGCTCCTACGAGCAGTACTTC CASSSSSGVSSYEQYF
NA TRBJ1-1 TRBV19 NA TGTGCCAGTAGTCGGTCCAACAGGAACACTGAAGCTTTCTTT CASSRSNRNTEAFF
NA TRBJ1-6 TRBV2 NA TGTGCCAGCAGTGTCAATGAGATTTCACCCCTCCACTTT CASSVNEISPLHF
NA TRBJ1-5 TRBV30 NA TGTGCCTGGAGGGAAGGTGATTATAGCAATCAGCCCCAGCATTTT CAWREGDYSNQPQHF
NA TRBJ1-1 TRBV29-1 NA TGCAGCGTTTCTGGGACTTATGAAGCTTTCTTT CSVSGTYEAFF
NA TRBJ1-2 TRBV30 NA TGTGCCTGGAGAGACCGCGGGCAGGGTCAATCTTGCACCTTC CAWRDRGQGQSCTF
NA TRBJ1-4 TRBV3-1/TRBV3-2 NA TGTGCCAGCAGTCACAGGGCGGATTATTCGGAAAAACTGTTTTTT CASSHRADYSEKLFF
NA TRBJ1-5 TRBV2 NA TGTGCCAGCAGTGCGACTGTTGATAGCAATCAGCCCCAGCATTTT CASSATVDSNQPQHF
NA TRBJ2-7 TRBV7-8 TRBD2 TGTGCCAGCAGCACCCTAGCGGGGGGTAGCGAGCAGTACTTC CASSTLAGGSEQYF
NA TRBJ2-2 TRBV7-3 NA TGTGCCAGCAGCTTAATTCCAGCGAACACCGGGGAGCTGTTTTTT CASSLIPANTGELFF
few TRBJ2-5 TRBV3-1/TRBV3-2 NA TGTGCCAGCAGCCGGAGAAAGGAAGGGAGGGAGACCCAGTACTTC CASSRRKEGRETQYF
NA TRBJ2-5 TRBV19 TRBD1 TGTGCCAGTAGTGGTCCAGGGGGCCGCGAGACCCAGTACTTC CASSGPGGRETQYF
NA TRBJ1-5 TRBV28 TRBD1 TGTGCCAGCAGCCGACCGGGACAGGGACAGGGGCCCCAGCATTTT CASSRPGQGQGPQHF
NA TRBJ2-6 TRBV6-5 NA TGTGCCAGCAGTTACGGGAAAGTCTCTGGGGCCAACGTCCTGACTTTC CASSYGKVSGANVLTF
NA TRBJ2-1 TRBV7-9 NA TGTGCCAGCACCCCGATAACTGGGAATGGATGTTTCTTC CASTPITGNGCFF